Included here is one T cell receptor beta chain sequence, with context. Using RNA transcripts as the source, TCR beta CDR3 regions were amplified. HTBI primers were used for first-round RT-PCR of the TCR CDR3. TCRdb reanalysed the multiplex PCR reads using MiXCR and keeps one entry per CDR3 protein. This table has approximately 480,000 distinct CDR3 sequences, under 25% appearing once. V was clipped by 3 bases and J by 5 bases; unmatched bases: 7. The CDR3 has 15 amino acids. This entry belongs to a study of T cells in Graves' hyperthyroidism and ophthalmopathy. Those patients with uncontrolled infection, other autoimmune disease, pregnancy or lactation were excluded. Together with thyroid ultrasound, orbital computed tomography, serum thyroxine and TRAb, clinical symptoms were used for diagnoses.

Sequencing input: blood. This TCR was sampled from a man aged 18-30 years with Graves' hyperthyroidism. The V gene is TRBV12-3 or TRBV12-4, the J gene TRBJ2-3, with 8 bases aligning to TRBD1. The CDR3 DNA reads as TGTGCCAGCAGTTTTTCAGGGGGCGGAGAAGATACGCAGTATTTT. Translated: CASSFSGGGEDTQYF.